The subject of this entry is one TCR beta chain. The CDR3 loop spans 15 amino acids. The germline V and J ends were trimmed by 0 bases and 2 bases, with 11 bases remaining between them. Germline assignment: CDR1 WSHSY and CDR2 SAAADI. In the original processing: Reference gene primer amplification gave nucleated cell count estimates. TCRdb keeps only in-frame clones here, not all; method: immunoSEQ multiplex PCR. V and J calls and clone size are copied from that table; D and trimming were computed from the DNA. The sample yields 200,000 to 300,000 clones, 75% to 85% seen once. The sample is drawn from a study of blood T cell repertoires in COVID-19. The wider study: Samples of COVID-19 (acute and convalescent) were obtained from the United States, Italy and Spain. In each case, the material was cDNA or gDNA derived from T cells, B-cell-depleted T cells, or PBMCs.

The chain is built from TRBV10-2 and TRBJ2-7; maybe TRBD1 (6 bases). This TCR was sampled from a human donor in a cohort sampled during active COVID-19. Sample: peripheral blood. CDR3 in amino acids: CASSESGTQTYEQYF. The CDR3 DNA sequence: TGCGCCAGCAGTGAGTCTGGGACACAGACCTACGAGCAGTACTTC.